The 26 T cell receptor beta chains listed next were all sequenced from one sample in a study of T cells in Graves' hyperthyroidism and ophthalmopathy. What was amplified from RNA transcripts were TCR beta CDR3 regions. The TCR CDR3 was amplified in a first-round RT-PCR using the HTBI primer set. Each CDR3 protein gets one entry after TCRdb re-called the multiplex PCR reads with MiXCR. The top ten clones hold 13% to 15% of a sample with around 450,000 distinct CDR3 sequences, about 15% of them seen once. Sequencing was done on a sample of blood. Receptors originate from a woman younger than 30 with Graves' hyperthyroidism.

The J gene is TRBJ2-5, the V gene TRBV5-1; weak D call: TRBD2 (5 bases). Germline V lookup: CDR1 SGHRS, CDR2 YFSETQ. Trimming shortened V by 2 bases and J by 5 bases, and 16 bases separated the two germline ends. This CDR3 region has 15 residues. CDR3 coding DNA: TGCGCCAGCAGCTTTTTTATCGATTCGGGGGAGACCCAGTACTTC. Protein sequence: CASSFFIDSGETQYF.

A few counts support this clonotype. This chain joins TRBV6-2 or TRBV6-3 and TRBJ2-3; 11 nucleotides agree with TRBD2. The V gene's germline CDR1 is MNHEY and CDR2 SVGEGT. This CDR3 has 16 amino acids. Trimming at V came to 5 bases and at J to 6 bases, leaving 10 bases not matched to a gene. The CDR3 DNA sequence: TGTGCCAGCAGTGCTCGTAGCGGGAGGGCGGGGGATACGCAGTATTTT. The encoded protein is CASSARSGRAGDTQYF.

This clonotype was detected a few times. This chain joins TRBV6-2 or TRBV6-3 and TRBJ1-2; weak D call: TRBD1 (5 bases). CDR1 is MNHEY and CDR2 is SVGEGT in the germline V gene. This CDR3 is 13 amino acids long. Trimming stripped 8 bases from V and 8 bases from J, with 18 bases between. The chain's CDR3 is CASRPGEPGGYTF. The CDR3 DNA reads as TGTGCCAGCCGTCCGGGGGAGCCAGGGGGCTACACCTTC.

This clonotype showed up many times. The V gene is TRBV7-9, the J gene TRBJ1-1; D perhaps matches TRBD1 (6 bases). This CDR3 spans 14 amino acids. Trimming took 5 bases from V and 2 from J, leaving 12 bases between them. Looked up from germline, CDR1 is SEHNR and CDR2 is FQNEAQ (reference sequence). CDR3 nucleotide sequence: TGTGCCAGCAGCACCCGACAGGCCAACACTGAAGCTTTCTTT. It yields the protein CASSTRQANTEAFF.

This clonotype was observed a handful of times. The rearrangement uses TRBV9 and TRBJ1-3, with D hard to call. Germline V gives CDR1 SGDLS, CDR2 YYNGEE. The CDR3 consists of 14 residues. The V and J ends lost 0 bases and 7 bases respectively, with 11 bases between them. The CDR3 spells CASSVEDFGNTIYF. CDR3 nucleotide sequence: TGTGCCAGCAGCGTAGAGGACTTTGGGAACACCATATATTTT.

This clonotype was found many times. V usage is TRBV7-9 and J usage is TRBJ2-1; D may be TRBD2 (6 bases). CDR3 length: 15 amino acids. V lost 7 bases to trimming and J lost 9 bases, with 22 bases between them. The germline CDR1 and CDR2 sequences are SEHNR and FQNEAQ (reference sequence). The CDR3 DNA is TGTGCCAGCATGGCCACAAGGCGGGGCGGGGTTGAGCAGTTCTTC. As protein: CASMATRRGGVEQFF.

This clonotype has at least ten counts. The chain has TRBV24-1 and TRBJ2-7, with TRBD1 matching over 10 bases. V gave up 7 bases and J gave up 5 bases; unmatched junction bases: 7. This CDR3 spans 14 amino acids. Germline V gives CDR1 KGHDR, CDR2 SFDVKD. CDR3 sequence reads: CATSRTGGTNEQYF. The CDR3 DNA reads TGTGCCACCAGCCGGACAGGGGGGACTAACGAGCAGTACTTC.

This clonotype was seen ten or more times. The J gene is TRBJ2-2, the V gene TRBV12-3 or TRBV12-4, with D perhaps being TRBD1 or TRBD2 (5 bases each). The CDR3 runs to 16 residues. With 5 bases removed from V and 1 base from J, the gap between germline ends came to 14 bases. The CDR3 reads CASSPGTELNTGELFF. DNA for the CDR3: TGTGCCAGCAGTCCCGGGACGGAATTGAACACCGGGGAGCTGTTTTTT.

The chain carries TRBV28 and TRBJ2-1; D not resolved. CDR1 is MDHEN, CDR2 SYDVKM, per germline. The CDR3 contains 14 residues. Trimming removed 7 bases at V and 0 bases at J, with 10 bases between. CDR3 sequence: CASNYVNSYNEQFF. The CDR3 region has the DNA TGTGCCAGCAACTACGTTAACTCCTACAATGAGCAGTTCTTC.

Comment on this clonotype: One junction end disagrees with the germline gene, perhaps due to a read error. The chain has TRBV12-3 or TRBV12-4 and TRBJ2-6, with D possibly being TRBD2 (5 bases). The CDR3 loop spans 17 amino acids. CDR3 nucleotide sequence: TGTGCCAACAGTTCCCTGGACGGGGACTCTGGGGCCAACGTCCTGACTTTC. Amino acids: CANSSLDGDSGANVLTF.

There are many counts of this clonotype. The V and J genes are TRBV28 and TRBJ2-7; 9 positions agree with TRBD1. J was trimmed by 6 bases and V by 3 bases; bases with no gene match: 9. The CDR3 sequence is 15 residues long. Germline loops: CDR1 MDHEN, CDR2 SYDVKM. The CDR3 protein is CASSFPGTGMGEQYF. The CDR3 nucleotides are TGTGCCAGCAGTTTCCCGGGGACAGGGATGGGCGAGCAGTACTTC.

The V call is TRBV29-1, the J call TRBJ1-2; 8 bases align to TRBD1. This CDR3 has 12 amino acids. Germline assignment: CDR1 SQVTM and CDR2 ANQGSEA. CDR3 loop: CSLYDRGDGYTF. The CDR3 nucleotides read TGCAGTCTTTATGACAGGGGCGATGGCTACACCTTC.

This clonotype was observed many times. The chain carries TRBV7-9 and TRBJ1-2, with D perhaps TRBD1 (6 bases). Germline values: CDR1 SEHNR, CDR2 FQNEAQ (reference sequence). Trimming took off 7 bases at V and 4 bases at J, with 19 bases between the two ends. The CDR3 length is 15 residues. CDR3 coding DNA: TGTGCCAGCACCACCGGAGGAGGGGGGGTCTATGGCTACACCTTC. This encodes CASTTGGGGVYGYTF. The variable domain in full, completed from reference TRBV7-9 and TRBJ1-2, reads DTGVSQNPRHKITKRGQNVTFRCDPISEHNRLYWYRQTLGQGPEFLTYFQNEAQLEKSRLLSDRFSAERPKGSFSTLEIQRTEQGDSAMYLCASTTGGGGVYGYTFGSGTRLTVV.

This clonotype was observed a handful of times. One junction end disagrees with the germline gene, perhaps due to a read error. CDR3 sequence reads: CASSLGGGGALETQYF. CDR3 in DNA: TGTGCTAGCAGCTTAGGCGGCGGGGGGGCCCTCGAGACCCAGTACTTC. The J gene is TRBJ2-5, the V gene TRBV7-7, with 9 bases that match TRBD2. The CDR3 has 16 amino acids. Germline assignment: CDR1 SSHAT and CDR2 FNYEAQ (reference sequence).

This clonotype has at least ten counts. The V gene is TRBV3-1, the J gene TRBJ2-1, with D possibly matching TRBD2 (5 bases). The CDR3 covers 14 residues. With 4 bases removed from V and 0 bases from J, the gap between germline ends came to 7 bases. Germline assignment: CDR1 LGHDT and CDR2 YNNKEL (reference sequence). For the CDR3, the DNA is TGTGCCAGCAGCCGTACTAGCTCCTACAATGAGCAGTTCTTC. Translating it yields CASSRTSSYNEQFF.

This clonotype has more than one count but fewer than ten. The chain links TRBV20-1 to TRBJ1-5, with D maybe TRBD1 (6 bases). The CDR3 consists of 14 residues. Trimming left V 6 bases short and J 5 bases short, with 17 bases between. Germline V gene lookup returns CDR1 DFQATT and CDR2 SNEGSKA (reference sequence). CDR3 DNA: TGCAGTGCGGAACGAAGGGGGTGGGATCAGCCCCAGCATTTT. This encodes CSAERRGWDQPQHF.

This clonotype was seen repeatedly, ten times or more. The chain is built from TRBV10-3 and TRBJ2-1; D is ambiguous. This CDR3 is built from 15 residues. Trimming removed 0 bases from V and 0 bases from J, with 6 bases in between. The germline V gene encodes CDR1 ENHRY and CDR2 SYGVKD. The CDR3 DNA follows: TGTGCCATCAGTGAGTCAGGCGCCTCCTACAATGAGCAGTTCTTC. Translated, it gives CAISESGASYNEQFF.

This clonotype was picked up many times. The chain uses TRBV28 and TRBJ2-6, with D possibly being TRBD2 (6 bases). This CDR3 has 15 residues. Germline CDR1 and CDR2: MDHEN and SYDVKM. V lost 6 bases to trimming and J lost 3 bases, with 12 bases between them. Here the CDR3 reads CASSPPGLGANVLTF. The CDR3 DNA is TGTGCCAGCAGCCCACCGGGACTTGGGGCCAACGTCCTGACTTTC.

This clonotype came up a few times. This sequence joins TRBV29-1 and TRBJ1-4, with D uncertain. Germline assignment: CDR1 SQVTM and CDR2 ANQGSEA. The CDR3 is 13 amino acids. V dropped 7 bases and J dropped 8 bases, with 17 bases sitting between them. Written as DNA, the CDR3 is TGCAGCGCGAGTGGAGGGCAGAACGAAAAACTGTTTTTT. Amino acid sequence: CSASGGQNEKLFF.

This clonotype was seen at least ten times. The V and J genes are TRBV5-1 and TRBJ2-7; maybe TRBD1 (6 bases). This CDR3 has 15 amino acids. The V end was cut by 0 bases, the J end by 3 bases, with 13 bases between. CDR1 is SGHRS and CDR2 is YFSETQ in the germline V gene. Written as DNA, the CDR3 is TGCGCCAGCAGCTTGGAGACAGGTGCTATCTACGAGCAGTACTTC. Its translation: CASSLETGAIYEQYF.

This clonotype has a count of ten or more. The J gene is TRBJ2-1, the V gene TRBV2, with D unresolved. The germline V gene has CDR1 SNHLY and CDR2 FYNNEI. The length of the CDR3 is 16 residues. The germline V and J ends were trimmed by 4 bases and 6 bases, with 19 bases remaining between them. CDR3 sequence reads: CASSARPQKWGNEQFF. As DNA, the CDR3 is TGTGCCAGCAGTGCCCGGCCCCAGAAATGGGGCAATGAGCAGTTCTTC.

The V gene is TRBV11-2, the J gene TRBJ2-3; 7 bases line up with TRBD1. The CDR3 sequence is 15 residues long. Germline V lookup: CDR1 SGHAT, CDR2 FQNNGV. V dropped 5 bases and J dropped 6; count of bases not matched to a gene: 11. The CDR3 here is CASSPTDRVEDTQYF. The CDR3 DNA is TGTGCCAGCAGCCCAACAGACAGGGTTGAGGATACGCAGTATTTT.

This clonotype was seen at least ten times. The chain couples TRBV7-9 to TRBJ2-2; 8 positions agree with TRBD2. CDR3 size: 17 residues. Unmatched junction bases numbered 9, after V lost 6 bases and J lost 0 bases. The germline gives CDR1 SEHNR, CDR2 FQNEAQ (reference sequence). CDR3 sequence reads: CASRRTSGDSNTGELFF. For the CDR3, the DNA is TGTGCCAGCAGAAGAACTAGCGGAGACTCGAACACCGGGGAGCTGTTTTTT.

The chain combines TRBV7-9 with TRBJ1-4; D is unresolved. The V end lost 6 bases, the J end lost 0 bases, and 8 bases lay between the germline ends. CDR1 SEHNR and CDR2 FQNEAQ come from the germline V gene (reference sequence). There are 14 residues in the CDR3. Written as DNA, the CDR3 is TGTGCCAGCAGACCGCAGACAACTAATGAAAAACTGTTTTTT. Protein product: CASRPQTTNEKLFF. The full variable domain, in which reference TRBV7-9 and TRBJ1-4 provide the parts outside the CDR3, is DTGVSQNPRHKITKRGQNVTFRCDPISEHNRLYWYRQTLGQGPEFLTYFQNEAQLEKSRLLSDRFSAERPKGSFSTLEIQRTEQGDSAMYLCASRPQTTNEKLFFGSGTQLSVL.

This clonotype occurred a few times. The junction does not match germline at one end; this may be a read error. The V and J genes are TRBV29-1 and TRBJ2-3; D might be TRBD2 (6 bases). Germline loops: CDR1 SQVTM, CDR2 ANQGSEA. There are 14 residues in the CDR3. For the CDR3, the DNA is TGCAGCGTTGGAGATAGCGGTAGCACAGGTACGCAGTATTTT. Its translation: CSVGDSGSTGTQYF.

This chain uses TRBV20-1 with TRBJ2-5; 8 bases align to TRBD2. Losses at the gene ends were 2 bases for V and 2 bases for J; bases not matched to a gene: 16. CDR1 is DFQATT, CDR2 SNEGSKA, per germline (reference sequence). The CDR3 consists of 18 residues. The CDR3 spells CSARPLGGGTRRQETQYF. DNA for the CDR3: TGCAGTGCTAGACCACTGGGCGGGGGGACTAGAAGGCAAGAGACCCAGTACTTC.